These 23 T cell receptor beta chains share one sample of origin, sequenced in a study of shared clonotypes between healthy human individuals. TCRdb's table, derived via immunoSEQ multiplex PCR, lists solely in-frame clones and lacks some. This sample has about 2.3 million clones, with more than 80% found just once. Material for sequencing was naive CD4+ T cells from PBMCs. Subset denoted: CD45RA+ positively selected. Receptors were obtained from a young man in good health. Some clones in this sample may be carry-over from other donors' samples.

This clone was seen once. The chain links TRBV6-6 to TRBJ1-5; D perhaps matches TRBD1 (5 bases). The germline gives CDR1 MNHNY, CDR2 SVGAGI (reference sequence). V shed 7 bases and J shed 9 bases, with 19 bases lying between them. There are 14 residues in the CDR3. The CDR3 spells CASKGQGSLGPQHF. Written as DNA, the CDR3 is TGTGCCAGCAAGGGCCAGGGAAGTTTAGGGCCCCAGCATTTT.

In regard to this clone: Distinct nucleotide sequences in the sample also encode this CDR3. The CDR3, as DNA: TGTGCCAGTAGTATCGGAGGACAGGGGGCTTACGAGCAGTACTTC. This gives the protein CASSIGGQGAYEQYF. This rearrangement joins TRBV19 to TRBJ2-7; 11 bases align to TRBD1. The CDR3 is 15 residues long. The germline CDR1 and CDR2 sequences are LNHDA and SQIVND (reference sequence). V lost 3 bases to trimming and J lost 4 bases; unmatched junction nucleotides: 5. Full variable domain (missing parts from reference TRBV19 and TRBJ2-7): DGGITQSPKYLFRKEGQNVTLSCEQNLNHDAMYWYRQDPGQGLRLIYYSQIVNDFQKGDIAEGYSVSREKKESFPLTVTSAQKNPTAFYLCASSIGGQGAYEQYFGPGTRLTVT.

A word on this clone: Other DNA sequences within the sample encode an identical CDR3. The CDR3 region is CASSHQVLGAGGYTF. In nucleotides, the CDR3 is TGTGCCAGCAGTCATCAGGTCCTGGGGGCGGGAGGCTACACCTTC. V and J are TRBV13 and TRBJ1-2; weak D call: TRBD1 (6 bases). The CDR3 runs to 15 residues. V was trimmed by 6 bases and J by 8 bases, leaving 22 bases between them. Germline V gives CDR1 PRHDT, CDR2 FYEKMQ (reference sequence).

The rearrangement uses TRBV28 and TRBJ2-3, with 8 bases aligning to TRBD1. Germline V gene data show CDR1 as MDHEN and CDR2 as SYDVKM. This CDR3 has 16 residues. V trimming: 8 bases; J trimming: 5 bases; junction bases outside the gene matches: 15. In DNA, the CDR3 is TGTGCCAGCGTGCCTACTCCAGGGGGCCGGGGAGATACGCAGTATTTT. Protein product: CASVPTPGGRGDTQYF.

DNA of the CDR3: TGTGCCACCAGCAAAGGACTCGATCAGCCCCAGCATTTT. This encodes CATSKGLDQPQHF. The rearrangement links TRBV15 to TRBJ1-5; no reliable D call. This CDR3 has 13 amino acids. The germline V gene has CDR1 LNHNV and CDR2 YYDKDF (reference sequence). Trimming left V 4 bases short and J 5 bases short, with 9 bases between.

The chain has TRBV7-9 and TRBJ2-7, with D unresolved. Looked up from germline, CDR1 is SEHNR and CDR2 is FQNEAQ (reference sequence). V gave up 1 base and J gave up 7 bases, with 17 bases separating them. There are 15 residues in the CDR3. The CDR3 DNA is TGTGCCAGCAGCTTAGAAGGGCTTGATAGCAGGGAGCAGTACTTC. This gives the protein CASSLEGLDSREQYF.

The gene calls are TRBV2 and TRBJ2-7; D might be TRBD1 or TRBD2, each matching 5 bases. Germline V CDR1 and CDR2: SNHLY, FYNNEI. Trimming took off 10 bases at V and 5 bases at J, with 15 bases between the two ends. The CDR3 runs to 12 residues. CDR3 in DNA: TGTGCCACACGATTTGGGGGAGACGAGCAGTACTTC. Its translation is CATRFGGDEQYF.

The rearrangement uses TRBV12-5 and TRBJ1-3; D is unresolved. CDR1 is LGHNT and CDR2 is FRNRAP in the germline V gene. Trimming pared 0 bases from V and 0 bases from J, leaving 12 bases between. The CDR3 is 17 residues long. The CDR3 DNA reads as TGTGCTAGTGGTTTGGTCTACGACGGCTACTCTGGAAACACCATATATTTT. As protein: CASGLVYDGYSGNTIYF.

V usage is TRBV28 and J usage is TRBJ2-2; a weak D match, TRBD2 (6 bases). CDR1 is MDHEN and CDR2 is SYDVKM in the germline V gene. V lost 3 bases and J 0 bases, leaving 8 bases between the germline ends. This CDR3 is 15 amino acids long. The CDR3: CASSFTGANTGELFF. The DNA for the CDR3 is TGTGCCAGCAGTTTCACGGGAGCGAACACCGGGGAGCTGTTTTTT.

The chain employs TRBV5-1 and TRBJ1-2; possibly TRBD1 for D (6 bases). CDR1 and CDR2 from the germline V gene are SGHRS and YFSETQ. The V and J ends lost 2 bases and 1 base respectively, with 12 bases between them. This CDR3 comprises 15 residues. The CDR3 sequence is CASSFATGGNYGYTF. Written as DNA, the CDR3 is TGCGCCAGCAGCTTCGCGACAGGAGGTAACTATGGCTACACCTTC.

This clone came up a few times. The chain combines TRBV2 with TRBJ2-2; 12 bases agree with TRBD2. CDR3 length: 16 residues. V was pared by 6 bases and J by 4 bases, with 6 bases of the junction left unmatched. The germline CDR1 and CDR2 sequences are SNHLY and FYNNEI. The CDR3 reads CASSRRTSGITGELFF. DNA of the CDR3: TGTGCCAGCAGCCGCAGGACTAGCGGGATCACCGGGGAGCTGTTTTTT.

The chain has TRBV6-1 and TRBJ2-1, with 7 positions matching TRBD2. The CDR3 length is 15 residues. With V trimmed by 10 bases and J by 7 bases, 16 bases remained unmatched. The germline gives CDR1 MNHNS, CDR2 SASEGT. The CDR3 here is CATVKAGPGGNEQFF. The CDR3 DNA reads as TGTGCCACCGTTAAAGCGGGACCCGGTGGTAATGAGCAGTTCTTC.

About this clone: The same CDR3 is also encoded by other DNA sequences in this sample. The rearrangement links TRBV6-5 to TRBJ1-2, with TRBD1 as a possible D gene (5 bases). There are 12 residues in the CDR3. Germline CDR1 MNHEY, CDR2 SVGAGI. Trimming pared 9 bases from V and 3 bases from J, leaving 11 bases between. This CDR3 reads CASRRGDYGYTF. In nucleotides, the CDR3 is TGTGCCAGTCGCAGAGGGGACTATGGCTACACCTTC.

As concerns this clone: At the DNA level, this CDR3 is encoded by other sequences in the same sample as well. CDR3 nucleotide sequence: TGCGCCAGCAGCCCAGGAGGTACCAGCACAGATACGCAGTATTTT. It is translated as CASSPGGTSTDTQYF. The chain recombines TRBV5-1 with TRBJ2-3; D possibly corresponds to TRBD2 (5 bases). The CDR3 runs to 15 residues. Germline values: CDR1 SGHRS, CDR2 YFSETQ. V was pared by 4 bases and J by 0 bases, with 12 bases between. The full variable domain, its missing parts supplied by reference TRBV5-1 and TRBJ2-3, is KAGVTQTPRYLIKTRGQQVTLSCSPISGHRSVSWYQQTPGQGLQFLFEYFSETQRNKGNFPGRFSGRQFSNSRSEMNVSTLELGDSALYLCASSPGGTSTDTQYFGPGTRLTVL.

This clone showed up just once. The V call is TRBV11-2, the J call TRBJ1-1, with D perhaps TRBD1 (5 bases). CDR3 length: 15 residues. V lost 4 bases, J lost 1 base, and 13 bases lay in between. Germline CDR1 SGHAT, CDR2 FQNNGV. The CDR3 reads CASSYGGVSNTEAFF. The CDR3 bases are TGTGCCAGCAGCTATGGGGGAGTCTCGAACACTGAAGCTTTCTTT.

The chain is built from TRBV27 and TRBJ2-4, with 7 bases matching TRBD1. V lost 5 bases and J lost 12; bases outside the gene matches: 10. This CDR3 is built from 13 residues. Germline V gives CDR1 MNHEY, CDR2 SMNVEV (reference sequence). The CDR3 here is CASSGGQRFTQYF. The CDR3 DNA follows: TGTGCCAGCAGTGGGGGACAGCGGTTCACTCAGTACTTC.

The chain employs TRBV6-1 and TRBJ2-7, with D possibly matching TRBD1 (6 bases). The CDR3 has 14 amino acids. Between the trimmed V and J ends, which lost 7 bases and 6 bases, there was a span of 19 bases. Germline V gives CDR1 MNHNS, CDR2 SASEGT. Written as DNA, the CDR3 is TGTGCCAGCAAGGAGTTCAGGGGTTTCGGCGAGCAGTACTTC. The encoded protein is CASKEFRGFGEQYF.

The DNA for the CDR3 is TGTGCCAGCAGCTCCCATCGGGGTGCTAGCTCCTACGAGCAGTACTTC. It translates to CASSSHRGASSYEQYF. J is TRBJ2-5 and V is TRBV7-9, with D possibly being TRBD2 (5 bases). The J call is uncertain, as TRBJ2-7 better fits the DNA end. The length of the CDR3 is 16 residues. The germline V gene encodes CDR1 SEHNR and CDR2 FQNEAQ (reference sequence).

This clone turned up a few times. This specimen includes other DNA sequences encoding the same CDR3. The V gene is TRBV9, the J gene TRBJ1-4; D not certain. Germline V gives CDR1 SGDLS, CDR2 YYNGEE. The CDR3 consists of 13 residues. With 1 base removed from V and 3 bases from J, the gap between germline ends came to 4 bases. The CDR3 reads CASSVSPNEKLFF. Here the CDR3 DNA reads TGTGCCAGCAGCGTAAGTCCTAATGAAAAACTGTTTTTT.

J is TRBJ2-2 and V is TRBV6-1; D unresolved. The germline V and J ends were trimmed by 3 bases and 10 bases, with 6 bases remaining between them. The CDR3 sequence is 11 residues long. Germline V gives CDR1 MNHNS, CDR2 SASEGT. The CDR3 region has the DNA TGTGCCAGCAGTGAGGACGAGGAGCTGTTTTTT. Its protein is CASSEDEELFF.

The gene calls are TRBV15 and TRBJ2-3; 8 positions agree with TRBD1. This CDR3 region has 15 residues. The germline V gene has CDR1 LNHNV and CDR2 YYDKDF (reference sequence). The ends lost 0 bases at V and 7 bases at J; junction bases unmatched: 6. CDR3 sequence (DNA): TGTGCCACCAGCAGAGATTGGGCAGGGGGCAATACGCAGTATTTT. Protein product: CATSRDWAGGNTQYF.

The CDR3 loop reads CASTSAGTRGNIQYF. CDR3 DNA: TGTGCCAGCACATCCGCGGGCACGAGAGGGAACATTCAGTACTTC. The chain employs TRBV28 and TRBJ2-4; perhaps TRBD2 as D (5 bases). CDR3 size: 15 residues. Trimming cost V 7 bases and J 7 bases, with 20 bases left between them. Germline CDR1 is MDHEN and CDR2 is SYDVKM.

This chain connects TRBV5-4 to TRBJ2-7; 8 bases are a match to TRBD2. The CDR3 has 15 amino acids. J gave up 2 bases and V 2 bases, and 6 bases lay outside the gene matches. Looked up from germline, CDR1 is SGHNT and CDR2 is YYREEE (reference sequence). The CDR3 here is CASSFGSGETYEQYF. As DNA, the CDR3 is TGTGCCAGCAGCTTTGGTAGCGGGGAGACCTACGAGCAGTACTTC.